This T cell receptor beta chain came from a study of blood T cell repertoires in COVID-19. About the study: There were acute and convalescent COVID-19 samples, and they came from the United States, Italy and Spain. PBMCs, B-cell-depleted T cells, or T cells were the source of the cDNA or gDNA that made up the material.

Germline V gives CDR1 KGHDR, CDR2 SFDVKD. CDR3 length equals 12 residues. Trimming took off 5 bases at V and 7 bases at J, with 7 bases between the two ends. A Seattle source enrolled patients during active infection and followed them longitudinally. Here immunoSEQ multiplex PCR was the method, and the copy in TCRdb shows in-frame clones only, minus some. The sample consists of roughly 200,000 clones, about 88% of them appearing once. The V and J genes are TRBV24-1 and TRBJ2-2; tentatively, D is TRBD1 (5 bases). The source is a man in his fifties with COVID-19, enrolled during active disease. Input material: peripheral blood. The CDR3 nucleotides are TGTGCCACCAGTGGTAGGGGCGGGGAGCTGTTTTTT. This encodes CATSGRGGELFF.